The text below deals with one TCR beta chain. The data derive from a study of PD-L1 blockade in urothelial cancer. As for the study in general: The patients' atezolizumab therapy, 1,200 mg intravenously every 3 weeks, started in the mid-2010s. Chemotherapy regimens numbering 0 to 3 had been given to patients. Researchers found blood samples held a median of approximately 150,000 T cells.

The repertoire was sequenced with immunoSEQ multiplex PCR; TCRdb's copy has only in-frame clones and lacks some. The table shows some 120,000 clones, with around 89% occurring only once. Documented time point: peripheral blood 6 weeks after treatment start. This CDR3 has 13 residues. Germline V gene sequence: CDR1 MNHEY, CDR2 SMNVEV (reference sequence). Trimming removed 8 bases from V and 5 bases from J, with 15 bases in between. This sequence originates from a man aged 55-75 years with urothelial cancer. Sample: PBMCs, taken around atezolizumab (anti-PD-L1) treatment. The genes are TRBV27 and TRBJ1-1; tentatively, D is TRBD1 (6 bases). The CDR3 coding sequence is TGTGCCAGCGTAGGGGGTTGGGGGACTGAAGCTTTCTTT. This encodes CASVGGWGTEAFF.